The entry that follows covers one TCR delta chain sequence. Its specificity is not known. A read error likely explains why the TCRdb protein, taken from a much larger clone, differs from this DNA's translation at residue 7; the protein shown is translated from the DNA. The data were obtained in a study of γδ T cells in repeated Plasmodium falciparum infection. As for the study in general: Donors were malaria-exposed Malian children or age- and gender-matched Australian children. Four controlled malaria infections with P. falciparum NF54 spanned less than 800 days. Each infection was followed by sampling at 21 days, plus baseline and some pre-infection draws. Study-level findings and limits: Vgamma9/Vdelta2+ repertoires stayed stably polyclonal over time and infection.

This CDR3 has 19 amino acids. J was trimmed by 0 bases and V by 1 base; bases with no gene match: 14. CDR1 and CDR2 from the germline V gene are TSWWSYY and QGS. Gammadelta T cells were flow-sorted from PBMC into Vgamma9/Vdelta2+ and Vdelta2-negative populations for bulk analysis. TCRdb made new clone calls on the multiplex PCR reads using CATT. The profile shows 50,000 or so delta-chain clones, 1.5% to 2% of them singletons. The receptor's source is a pool of human donors (malaria-infected and uninfected, not separated). Material for sequencing was gamma-delta T cells from blood. The V call is TRDV1, the J call TRDJ1; 7 positions agree with TRDD3. The J gene was not available in TCRdb and was assigned here by matching the DNA to germline segments. The CDR3 spells CALGEPVLPLGVDTDKLIF. The CDR3 nucleotides read TGTGCTCTTGGGGAACCTGTGCTCCCCCTGGGGGTCGACACCGATAAACTCATCTTT.